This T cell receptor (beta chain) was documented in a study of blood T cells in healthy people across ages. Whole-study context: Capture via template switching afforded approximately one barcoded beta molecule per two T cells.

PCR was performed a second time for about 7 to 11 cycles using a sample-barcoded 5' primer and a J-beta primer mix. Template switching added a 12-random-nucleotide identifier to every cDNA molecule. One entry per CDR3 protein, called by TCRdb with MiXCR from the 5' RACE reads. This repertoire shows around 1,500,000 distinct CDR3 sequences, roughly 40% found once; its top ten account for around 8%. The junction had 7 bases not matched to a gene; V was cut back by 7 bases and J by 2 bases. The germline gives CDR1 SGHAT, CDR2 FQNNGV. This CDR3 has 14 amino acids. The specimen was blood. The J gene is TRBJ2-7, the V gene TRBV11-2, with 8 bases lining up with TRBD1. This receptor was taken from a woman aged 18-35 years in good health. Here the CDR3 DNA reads TGTGCCAGCACCTATGGACAGGGTCCCTACGAGCAGTACTTC. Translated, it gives CASTYGQGPYEQYF. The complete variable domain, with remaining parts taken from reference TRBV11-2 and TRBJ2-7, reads EAGVAQSPRYKIIEKRQSVAFWCNPISGHATLYWYQQILGQGPKLLIQFQNNGVVDDSQLPKDRFSAERLKGVDSTLKIQPAKLEDSAVYLCASTYGQGPYEQYFGPGTRLTVT.